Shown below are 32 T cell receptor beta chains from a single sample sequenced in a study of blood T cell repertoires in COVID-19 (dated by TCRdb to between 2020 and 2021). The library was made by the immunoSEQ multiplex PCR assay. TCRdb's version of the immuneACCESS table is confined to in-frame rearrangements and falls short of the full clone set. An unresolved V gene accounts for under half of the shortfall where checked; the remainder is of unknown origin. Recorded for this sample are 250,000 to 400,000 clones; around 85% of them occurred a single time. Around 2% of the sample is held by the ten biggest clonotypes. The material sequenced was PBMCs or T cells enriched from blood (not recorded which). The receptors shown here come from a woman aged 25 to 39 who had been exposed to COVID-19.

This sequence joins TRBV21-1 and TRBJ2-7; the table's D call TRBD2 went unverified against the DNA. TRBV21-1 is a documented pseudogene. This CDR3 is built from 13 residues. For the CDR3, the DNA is TGTGCGGATCAACTACTACCTTACTACGAGCAGTACTTC. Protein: CADQLLPYYEQYF.

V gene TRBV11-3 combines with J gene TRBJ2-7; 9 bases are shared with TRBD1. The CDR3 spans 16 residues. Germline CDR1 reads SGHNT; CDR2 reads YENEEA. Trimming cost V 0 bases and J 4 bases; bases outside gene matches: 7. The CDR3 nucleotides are TGTGCCAGCAGCTTAGAGCCGGGACAGGGCCTTTACGAGCAGTACTTC. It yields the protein CASSLEPGQGLYEQYF.

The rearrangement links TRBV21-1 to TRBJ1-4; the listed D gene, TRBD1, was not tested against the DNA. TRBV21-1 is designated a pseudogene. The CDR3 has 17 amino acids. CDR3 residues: CASSKAGQGGSNEKLFF. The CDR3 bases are TGTGCCAGCAGCAAAGCGGGACAGGGGGGTTCTAATGAAAAACTGTTTTTT.

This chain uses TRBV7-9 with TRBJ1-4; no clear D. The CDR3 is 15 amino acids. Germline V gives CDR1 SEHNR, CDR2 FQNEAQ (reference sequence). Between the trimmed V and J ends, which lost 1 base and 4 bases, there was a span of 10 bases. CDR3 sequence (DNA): TGTGCCAGCAGCTTAGTGTCCGGGAGTAATGAAAAACTGTTTTTT. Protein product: CASSLVSGSNEKLFF.

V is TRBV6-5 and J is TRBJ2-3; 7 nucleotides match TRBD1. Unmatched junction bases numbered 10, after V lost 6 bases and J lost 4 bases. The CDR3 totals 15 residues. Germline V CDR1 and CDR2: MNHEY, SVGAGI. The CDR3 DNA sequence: TGTGCCAGCAGCCGCGACAGGGCTGCCCCAGATACGCAGTATTTT. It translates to CASSRDRAAPDTQYF.

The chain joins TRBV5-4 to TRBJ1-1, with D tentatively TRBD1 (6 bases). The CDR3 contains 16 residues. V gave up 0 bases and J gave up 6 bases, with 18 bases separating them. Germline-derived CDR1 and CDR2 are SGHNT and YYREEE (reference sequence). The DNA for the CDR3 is TGTGCCAGCAGCTTGGAAGACAGGACGTCTCGGCCTGAAGCTTTCTTT. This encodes CASSLEDRTSRPEAFF.

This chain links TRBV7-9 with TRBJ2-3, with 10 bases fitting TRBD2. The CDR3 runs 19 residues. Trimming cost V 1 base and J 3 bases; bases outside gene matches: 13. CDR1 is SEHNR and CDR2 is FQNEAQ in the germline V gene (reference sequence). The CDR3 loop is CASSLGRLAGAQQTDTQYF. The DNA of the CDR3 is TGTGCCAGCAGCTTAGGGAGGCTAGCGGGAGCCCAGCAGACAGATACGCAGTATTTT. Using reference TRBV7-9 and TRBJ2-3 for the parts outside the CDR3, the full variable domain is DTGVSQNPRHKITKRGQNVTFRCDPISEHNRLYWYRQTLGQGPEFLTYFQNEAQLEKSRLLSDRFSAERPKGSFSTLEIQRTEQGDSAMYLCASSLGRLAGAQQTDTQYFGPGTRLTVL.

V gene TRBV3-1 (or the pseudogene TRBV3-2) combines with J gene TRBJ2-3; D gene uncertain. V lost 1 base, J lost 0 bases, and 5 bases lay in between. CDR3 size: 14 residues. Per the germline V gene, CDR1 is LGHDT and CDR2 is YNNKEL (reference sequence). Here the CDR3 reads CASSQGPSTDTQYF. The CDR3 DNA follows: TGTGCCAGCAGCCAAGGGCCTAGCACAGATACGCAGTATTTT.

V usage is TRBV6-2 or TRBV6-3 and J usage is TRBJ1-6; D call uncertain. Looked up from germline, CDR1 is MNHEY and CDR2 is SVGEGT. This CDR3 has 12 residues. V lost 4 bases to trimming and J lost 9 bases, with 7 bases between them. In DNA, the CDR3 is TGTGCCAGCAGTTTTCAGGCTTCACCCCTCCACTTT. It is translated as CASSFQASPLHF.

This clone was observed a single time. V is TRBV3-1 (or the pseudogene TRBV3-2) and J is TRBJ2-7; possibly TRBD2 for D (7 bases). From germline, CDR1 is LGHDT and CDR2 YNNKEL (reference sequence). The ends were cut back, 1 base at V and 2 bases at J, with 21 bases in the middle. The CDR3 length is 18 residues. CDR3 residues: CASSQGGGGGGLTYEQYF. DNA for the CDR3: TGTGCCAGCAGCCAAGGAGGTGGGGGCGGGGGCCTCACCTACGAGCAGTACTTC.

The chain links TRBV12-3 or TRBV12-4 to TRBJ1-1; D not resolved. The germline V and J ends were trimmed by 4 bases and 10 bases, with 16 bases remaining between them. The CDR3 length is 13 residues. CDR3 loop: CASSSKAGVRAFF. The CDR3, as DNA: TGTGCCAGCAGTTCAAAAGCGGGAGTCAGAGCTTTCTTT.

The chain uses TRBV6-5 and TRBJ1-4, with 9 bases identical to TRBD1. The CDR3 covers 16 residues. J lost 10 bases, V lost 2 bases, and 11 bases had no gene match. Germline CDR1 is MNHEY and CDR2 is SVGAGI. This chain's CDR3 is CASSYSMGQGGGKLFF. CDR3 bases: TGTGCCAGCAGTTACAGTATGGGACAGGGAGGGGGAAAACTGTTTTTT.

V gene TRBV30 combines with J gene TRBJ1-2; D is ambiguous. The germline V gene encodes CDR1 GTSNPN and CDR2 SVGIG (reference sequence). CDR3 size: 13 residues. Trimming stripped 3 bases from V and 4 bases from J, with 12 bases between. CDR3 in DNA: TGTGCCTGGAGGGGCGACAACACCTATGGCTACACCTTC. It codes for CAWRGDNTYGYTF.

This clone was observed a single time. The DNA for the CDR3 is TGTGCCAGCAGTCCCGGAGACAGGGGGCGTCAGCCCCAGCATTTT. Translated, it gives CASSPGDRGRQPQHF. This chain uses TRBV6-2 or TRBV6-3 with TRBJ1-5, with 10 bases matching TRBD1. Trimming removed 5 bases from V and 6 bases from J; junction bases left unmatched: 7. Germline V lookup: CDR1 MNHEY, CDR2 SVGEGT. The CDR3 sequence is 15 residues long.

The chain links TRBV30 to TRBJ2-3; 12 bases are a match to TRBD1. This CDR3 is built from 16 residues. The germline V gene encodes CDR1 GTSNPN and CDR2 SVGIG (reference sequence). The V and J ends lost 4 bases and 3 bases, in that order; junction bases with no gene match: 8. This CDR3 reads CAWMRMGQGATDTQYF. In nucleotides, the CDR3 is TGTGCCTGGATGAGGATGGGACAGGGGGCGACAGATACGCAGTATTTT. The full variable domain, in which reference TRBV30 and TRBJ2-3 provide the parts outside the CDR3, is SQTIHQWPATLVQPVGSPLSLECTVEGTSNPNLYWYRQAAGRGLQLLFYSVGIGQISSEVPQNLSASRPQDRQFILSSKKLLLSDSGFYLCAWMRMGQGATDTQYFGPGTRLTVL.

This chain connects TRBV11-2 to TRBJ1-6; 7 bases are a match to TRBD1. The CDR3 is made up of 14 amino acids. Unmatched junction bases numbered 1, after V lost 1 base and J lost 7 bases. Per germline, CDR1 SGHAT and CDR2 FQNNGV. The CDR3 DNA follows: TGTGCCAGCAGCTTAGGACAGGGAAATTCACCCCTCCACTTT. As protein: CASSLGQGNSPLHF.

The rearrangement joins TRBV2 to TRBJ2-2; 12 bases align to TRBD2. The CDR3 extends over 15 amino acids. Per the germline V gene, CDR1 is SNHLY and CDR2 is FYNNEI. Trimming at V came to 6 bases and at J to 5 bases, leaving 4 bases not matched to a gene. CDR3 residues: CASSPTSGSTGELFF. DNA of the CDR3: TGTGCCAGCAGCCCGACTAGCGGGAGTACCGGGGAGCTGTTTTTT.

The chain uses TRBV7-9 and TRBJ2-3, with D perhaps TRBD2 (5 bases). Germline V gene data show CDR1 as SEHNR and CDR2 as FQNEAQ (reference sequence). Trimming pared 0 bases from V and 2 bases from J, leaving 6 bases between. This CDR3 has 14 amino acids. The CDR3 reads CASSLAGVTDTQYF. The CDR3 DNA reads TGTGCCAGCAGCTTAGCGGGAGTCACAGATACGCAGTATTTT.

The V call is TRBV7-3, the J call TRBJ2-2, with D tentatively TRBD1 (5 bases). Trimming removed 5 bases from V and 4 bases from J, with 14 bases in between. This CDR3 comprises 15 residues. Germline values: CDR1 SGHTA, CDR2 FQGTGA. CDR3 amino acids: CASSPPTDVTGELFF. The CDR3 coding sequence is TGTGCCAGCAGCCCACCGACAGACGTCACCGGGGAGCTGTTTTTT. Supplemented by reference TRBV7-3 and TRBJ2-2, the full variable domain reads GAGVSQTPSNKVTEKGKYVELRCDPISGHTALYWYRQSLGQGPEFLIYFQGTGAADDSGLPNDRFFAVRPEGSVSTLKIQRTERGDSAVYLCASSPPTDVTGELFFGEGSRLTVL.

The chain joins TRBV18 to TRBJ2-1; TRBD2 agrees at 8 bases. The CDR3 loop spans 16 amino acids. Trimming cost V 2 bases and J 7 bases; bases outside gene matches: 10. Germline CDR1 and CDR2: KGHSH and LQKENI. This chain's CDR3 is CASSPLSGSVGNEQFF. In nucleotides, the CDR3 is TGTGCCAGCTCACCATTAAGCGGGAGTGTGGGTAATGAGCAGTTCTTC.

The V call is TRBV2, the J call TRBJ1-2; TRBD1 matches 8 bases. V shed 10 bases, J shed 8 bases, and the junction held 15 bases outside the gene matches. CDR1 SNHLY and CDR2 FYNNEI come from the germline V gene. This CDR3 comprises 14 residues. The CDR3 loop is CATDGGQGAIGYTF. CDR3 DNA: TGTGCCACCGACGGGGGTCAGGGGGCGATCGGCTACACCTTC.

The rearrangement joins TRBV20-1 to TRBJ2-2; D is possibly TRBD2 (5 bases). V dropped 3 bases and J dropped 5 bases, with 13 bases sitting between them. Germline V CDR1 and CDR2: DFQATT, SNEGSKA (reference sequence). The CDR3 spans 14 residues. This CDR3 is CSASPSGVTGELFF. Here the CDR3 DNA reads TGCAGTGCTAGTCCCAGCGGAGTGACCGGGGAGCTGTTTTTT.

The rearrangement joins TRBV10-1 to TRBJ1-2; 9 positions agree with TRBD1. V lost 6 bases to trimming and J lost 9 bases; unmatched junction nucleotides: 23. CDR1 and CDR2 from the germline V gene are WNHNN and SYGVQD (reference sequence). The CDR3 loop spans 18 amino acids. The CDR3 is CASRRAGDRVWTYVSYTF. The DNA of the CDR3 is TGCGCCAGCAGGAGAGCCGGGGACAGGGTTTGGACCTATGTTAGCTACACCTTC.

The CDR3, as DNA: TGTGCCAGCAGCCCTTCCCAGGGTGAAGGCTACACCTTC. This translates into CASSPSQGEGYTF. The chain employs TRBV5-4 and TRBJ1-2; tentative D call: TRBD1 (5 bases). The V gene lost 4 bases and the J gene lost 8 bases, with 15 bases spanning the gap. The CDR3 spans 13 residues. Germline V gene lookup returns CDR1 SGHNT and CDR2 YYREEE (reference sequence).

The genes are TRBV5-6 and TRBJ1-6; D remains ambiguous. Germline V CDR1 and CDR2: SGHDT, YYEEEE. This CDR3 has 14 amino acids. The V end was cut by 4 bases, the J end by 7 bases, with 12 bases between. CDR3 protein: CASSPLYGNSPLHF. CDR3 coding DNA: TGTGCCAGCAGCCCCCTATACGGGAATTCACCCCTCCACTTT. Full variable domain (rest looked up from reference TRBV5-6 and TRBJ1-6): DAGVTQSPTHLIKTRGQQVTLRCSPKSGHDTVSWYQQALGQGPQFIFQYYEEEERQRGNFPDRFSGHQFPNYSSELNVNALLLGDSALYLCASSPLYGNSPLHFGNGTRLTVT.

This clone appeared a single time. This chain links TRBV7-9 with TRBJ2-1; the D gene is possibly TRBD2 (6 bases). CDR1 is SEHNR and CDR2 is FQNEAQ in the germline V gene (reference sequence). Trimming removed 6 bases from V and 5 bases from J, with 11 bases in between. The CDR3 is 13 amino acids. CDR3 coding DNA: TGTGCCAGCAGACGCACTAGCAACAATGAGCAGTTCTTC. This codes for CASRRTSNNEQFF.

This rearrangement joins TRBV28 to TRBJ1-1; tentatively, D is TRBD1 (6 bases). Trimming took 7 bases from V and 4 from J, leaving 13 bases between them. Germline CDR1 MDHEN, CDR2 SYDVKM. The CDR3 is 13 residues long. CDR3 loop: CASMTGFRTEAFF. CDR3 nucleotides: TGTGCCAGCATGACAGGTTTTCGCACTGAAGCTTTCTTT.

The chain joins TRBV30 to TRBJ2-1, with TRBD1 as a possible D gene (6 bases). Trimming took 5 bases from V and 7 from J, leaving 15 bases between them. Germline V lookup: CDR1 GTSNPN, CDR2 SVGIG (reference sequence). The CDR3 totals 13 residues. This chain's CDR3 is CAWDYTDRNEQFF. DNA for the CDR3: TGTGCCTGGGACTATACCGACAGGAATGAGCAGTTCTTC. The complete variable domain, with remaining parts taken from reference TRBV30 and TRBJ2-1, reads SQTIHQWPATLVQPVGSPLSLECTVEGTSNPNLYWYRQAAGRGLQLLFYSVGIGQISSEVPQNLSASRPQDRQFILSSKKLLLSDSGFYLCAWDYTDRNEQFFGPGTRLTVL.

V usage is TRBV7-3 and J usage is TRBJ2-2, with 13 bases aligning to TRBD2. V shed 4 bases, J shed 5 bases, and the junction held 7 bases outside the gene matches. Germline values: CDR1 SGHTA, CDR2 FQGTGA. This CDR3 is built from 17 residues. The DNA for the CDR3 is TGTGCCAGCAGCTCATGGACTAGCGGGGGTTCAACCGGGGAGCTGTTTTTT. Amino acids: CASSSWTSGGSTGELFF.

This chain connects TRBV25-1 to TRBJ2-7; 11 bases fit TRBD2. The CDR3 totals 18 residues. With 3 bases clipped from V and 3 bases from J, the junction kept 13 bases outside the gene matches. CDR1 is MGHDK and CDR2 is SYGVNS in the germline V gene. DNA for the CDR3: TGTGCCAGCAGTGACCAGGGACTAGCGGAGGGCTGGAGCTACGAGCAGTACTTC. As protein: CASSDQGLAEGWSYEQYF.

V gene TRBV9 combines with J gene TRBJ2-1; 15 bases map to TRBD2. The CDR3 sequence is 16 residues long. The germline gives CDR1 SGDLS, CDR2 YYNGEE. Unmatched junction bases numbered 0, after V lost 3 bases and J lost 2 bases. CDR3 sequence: CASSGTSGGAYNEQFF. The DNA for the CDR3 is TGTGCCAGCAGCGGGACTAGCGGGGGGGCCTACAATGAGCAGTTCTTC.

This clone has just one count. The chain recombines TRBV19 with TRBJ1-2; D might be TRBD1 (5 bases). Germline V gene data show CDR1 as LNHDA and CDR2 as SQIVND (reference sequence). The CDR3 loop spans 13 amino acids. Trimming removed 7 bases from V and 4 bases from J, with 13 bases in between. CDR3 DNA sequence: TGTGCCAGTATGGGGGGAGGGACCTATGGCTACACCTTC. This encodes CASMGGGTYGYTF.